The 30 T cell receptor beta chains presented below share a single source sample, sequenced in a study of cytomegalovirus exposure and HLA in healthy donors. The study ran its PCR with 60 Vbeta and 13 Jbeta primers. Measured with immunoSEQ multiplex PCR; TCRdb has only the in-frame clones, and not every one. The data contain some 110,000 clones, about 76% of them singletons. Material for sequencing was PBMCs. The source of these receptors is a man in his thirties or forties in good health and CMV-seropositive.

The genes are TRBV15 and TRBJ2-3; D is unresolved. Trimming took off 0 bases at V and 1 base at J, with 11 bases between the two ends. The CDR3 contains 16 residues. Germline lookup yields CDR1 LNHNV and CDR2 YYDKDF (reference sequence). In nucleotides, the CDR3 is TGTGCCACCAGCAGAGATCGAGCAGGCCGCACAGATACGCAGTATTTT. The encoded protein is CATSRDRAGRTDTQYF.

The DNA of the CDR3 is TGTGCCAGTAGTTCCGGAGGGGACAGGGGGCGAAGCTATGGCTACACCTTC. It yields the protein CASSSGGDRGRSYGYTF. The gene calls are TRBV19 and TRBJ1-2; TRBD1 aligns across 12 bases. Germline CDR1 LNHDA, CDR2 SQIVND (reference sequence). The length of the CDR3 is 17 residues. The ends lost 5 bases at V and 4 bases at J; junction bases unmatched: 11.

The chain employs TRBV6-1 and TRBJ2-1, with unresolved D. Germline V gives CDR1 MNHNS, CDR2 SASEGT. The CDR3 is 12 amino acids. V was pared by 10 bases and J by 6 bases, with 13 bases between. This CDR3 reads CATAEFGNEQFF. CDR3 DNA: TGTGCCACCGCGGAATTTGGCAATGAGCAGTTCTTC.

This clone has only one observation. This chain joins TRBV5-1 and TRBJ2-7, with 11 bases matching TRBD2. The CDR3 sequence is 16 residues long. Per the germline V gene, CDR1 is SGHRS and CDR2 is YFSETQ. V trimming: 0 bases; J trimming: 2 bases; junction bases outside the gene matches: 4. The CDR3 loop reads CASSLGFSGGAYEQYF. CDR3 DNA sequence: TGCGCCAGCAGCTTGGGTTTTAGCGGGGGGGCCTACGAGCAGTACTTC. Filled out from reference TRBV5-1 and TRBJ2-7, the complete variable domain reads KAGVTQTPRYLIKTRGQQVTLSCSPISGHRSVSWYQQTPGQGLQFLFEYFSETQRNKGNFPGRFSGRQFSNSRSEMNVSTLELGDSALYLCASSLGFSGGAYEQYFGPGTRLTVT.

The chain links TRBV19 to TRBJ1-2, with D tentatively TRBD1 (5 bases). Germline CDR1 is LNHDA and CDR2 is SQIVND (reference sequence). The ends were cut back, 6 bases at V and 4 bases at J, with 15 bases in the middle. The CDR3 spans 14 residues. The DNA for the CDR3 is TGTGCCAGTAGCATATGGGGGGACCGCTATGGCTACACCTTC. This codes for CASSIWGDRYGYTF.

The CDR3 sequence is CASSETPGASYEQYF. In DNA, the CDR3 is TGTGCCAGCAGCGAGACCCCAGGGGCGTCCTACGAGCAGTACTTC. V usage is TRBV5-5 and J usage is TRBJ2-7; maybe TRBD1 (6 bases). The CDR3 is 15 amino acids. CDR1 is SGHKS, CDR2 YYEKEE, per germline (reference sequence). V shed 4 bases and J shed 1 base, with 15 bases lying between them.

The chain has TRBV28 and TRBJ1-5; 9 positions match TRBD1. This CDR3 is built from 16 residues. CDR1 is MDHEN and CDR2 is SYDVKM in the germline V gene. V lost 6 bases and J lost 6; bases outside the gene matches: 12. The CDR3 nucleotides read TGTGCCAGCAGCCCCGAGGGACAGGGAGAAGGTCAGCCCCAGCATTTT. Its translation: CASSPEGQGEGQPQHF. Full variable domain (remainder filled in from reference TRBV28 and TRBJ1-5): DVKVTQSSRYLVKRTGEKVFLECVQDMDHENMFWYRQDPGLGLRLIYFSYDVKMKEKGDIPEGYSVSREKKERFSLILESASTNQTSMYLCASSPEGQGEGQPQHFGDGTRLSIL.

This clone was seen a single time. The rearrangement links TRBV7-3 to TRBJ1-2, with 7 bases matching TRBD1. Germline CDR1 and CDR2: SGHTA and FQGTGA. The CDR3 runs 12 residues. The V gene end was trimmed by 4 bases and the J gene end by 14 bases; junction bases not matched to a gene: 10. The CDR3: CASSSRTGWKTF. CDR3 in DNA: TGTGCCAGCAGCTCCCGGACAGGATGGAAAACCTTC.

This clone appeared a single time. The chain has TRBV29-1 and TRBJ2-7; D uncertain. The CDR3 contains 13 residues. Between the trimmed V and J ends, which lost 4 bases and 0 bases, there was a span of 10 bases. The germline V gene has CDR1 SQVTM and CDR2 ANQGSEA. CDR3 DNA: TGCAGCGTTGTGGAGTTCAGCTCCTACGAGCAGTACTTC. Its protein product is CSVVEFSSYEQYF.

The chain carries TRBV28 and TRBJ2-7, with 8 bases lining up with TRBD1. This CDR3 contains 15 residues. J lost 0 bases, V lost 5 bases, and 6 bases had no gene match. CDR1 and CDR2 from the germline V gene are MDHEN and SYDVKM. Written as DNA, the CDR3 is TGTGCCAGCAGTGGTCGGACAGGGTCCTCCTACGAGCAGTACTTC. Protein sequence: CASSGRTGSSYEQYF. The full variable domain, completed using reference TRBV28 and TRBJ2-7, is DVKVTQSSRYLVKRTGEKVFLECVQDMDHENMFWYRQDPGLGLRLIYFSYDVKMKEKGDIPEGYSVSREKKERFSLILESASTNQTSMYLCASSGRTGSSYEQYFGPGTRLTVT.

The rearrangement links TRBV10-1 to TRBJ2-5; 9 positions agree with TRBD1. V shed 6 bases, J shed 5 bases, and the junction held 4 bases outside the gene matches. CDR1 and CDR2 (germline): WNHNN, SYGVQD (reference sequence). The CDR3 spans 13 residues. This CDR3 reads CASSAQGAETQYF. The DNA of the CDR3 is TGCGCCAGCAGCGCACAGGGGGCCGAGACCCAGTACTTC.

J is TRBJ1-1 and V is TRBV7-9; 7 bases agree with TRBD1. J was trimmed by 5 bases and V by 0 bases; bases with no gene match: 6. The CDR3 totals 15 residues. Germline CDR1 is SEHNR and CDR2 is FQNEAQ (reference sequence). The CDR3: CASSLAGARGTEAFF. DNA of the CDR3: TGTGCCAGCAGCTTAGCGGGCGCCAGGGGGACTGAAGCTTTCTTT.

This chain links TRBV2 with TRBJ2-7, with a weak D call TRBD1 (5 bases). Trimming stripped 2 bases from V and 5 bases from J, with 16 bases between. CDR3 size: 15 residues. Germline V gene lookup returns CDR1 SNHLY and CDR2 FYNNEI. The CDR3 reads CASSELRGIINEQYF. CDR3 nucleotides: TGTGCCAGCAGTGAATTAAGGGGCATTATCAACGAGCAGTACTTC.

The genes are TRBV18 and TRBJ1-1; 8 nucleotides agree with TRBD1. Germline CDR1 and CDR2: KGHSH and LQKENI. The CDR3 sequence is 14 residues long. Trimming took 2 bases from V and 5 from J; bases not matched to a gene: 4. This CDR3 reads CASSPRTGRTEAFF. The DNA for the CDR3 is TGTGCCAGCTCACCAAGGACAGGGAGGACTGAAGCTTTCTTT. The full variable domain, with the rest looked up from reference TRBV18 and TRBJ1-1, is NAGVMQNPRHLVRRRGQEARLRCSPMKGHSHVYWYRQLPEEGLKFMVYLQKENIIDESGMPKERFSAEFPKEGPSILRIQQVVRGDSAAYFCASSPRTGRTEAFFGQGTRLTVV.

For the CDR3, the DNA is TGCGCCAGCAGCTTGGGAACAGACAATGAGCAGTTCTTC. Translated: CASSLGTDNEQFF. This chain uses TRBV5-1 with TRBJ2-1; D unclear. The V end was cut by 0 bases, the J end by 5 bases, with 6 bases between. Germline V CDR1 and CDR2: SGHRS, YFSETQ. The CDR3 extends over 13 amino acids.

The gene calls are TRBV28 and TRBJ1-2, with D unclear. The germline V gene encodes CDR1 MDHEN and CDR2 SYDVKM. The CDR3 is 15 residues long. V dropped 6 bases and J dropped 2 bases, with 16 bases sitting between them. The DNA for the CDR3 is TGTGCCAGCAGCATGTCTGGGTTGGGCAACTATGGCTACACCTTC. As protein: CASSMSGLGNYGYTF.

This clone came up once. This sequence joins TRBV30 and TRBJ2-2, with 7 bases matching TRBD1. V lost 1 base to trimming and J lost 0 bases; unmatched junction nucleotides: 2. Germline V gene sequence: CDR1 GTSNPN, CDR2 SVGIG (reference sequence). This CDR3 contains 15 residues. The CDR3 DNA sequence: TGTGCCTGGAGTGCCGGGACAGCGAACACCGGGGAGCTGTTTTTT. Translated: CAWSAGTANTGELFF.

The CDR3, as DNA: TGTGCCAGCAGTTTATTCCCCACAGTGAACACTGAAGCTTTCTTT. Translation gives CASSLFPTVNTEAFF. The genes are TRBV27 and TRBJ1-1; D is unresolved. The CDR3 is 15 amino acids. The germline V gene has CDR1 MNHEY and CDR2 SMNVEV (reference sequence). The V and J ends lost 1 base and 0 bases respectively, with 9 bases between them.

This clone came up a few times. This chain joins TRBV5-6 and TRBJ1-4; the D gene is possibly TRBD1 (6 bases). The CDR3 covers 15 residues. Germline V gene data show CDR1 as SGHDT and CDR2 as YYEEEE. Trimming took 4 bases from V and 2 from J, leaving 12 bases between them. The CDR3 is CASSVAGATNEKLFF. In nucleotides, the CDR3 is TGTGCCAGCAGCGTTGCAGGGGCGACTAATGAAAAACTGTTTTTT.

This sequence joins TRBV11-2 and TRBJ2-7, with 9 bases identical to TRBD2. Germline CDR1 reads SGHAT; CDR2 reads FQNNGV. The CDR3 consists of 14 residues. The V gene end was trimmed by 8 bases and the J gene end by 2 bases; junction bases not matched to a gene: 7. CDR3 nucleotides: TGTGCCAGCGGGTTTAGCGGGGGCCCCTACGAGCAGTACTTC. This sequence encodes CASGFSGGPYEQYF.

V usage is TRBV5-1 and J usage is TRBJ1-3; 8 nucleotides match TRBD1. Germline-derived CDR1 and CDR2 are SGHRS and YFSETQ. The ends lost 2 bases at V and 2 bases at J; junction bases unmatched: 9. CDR3 length: 17 amino acids. CDR3 sequence (DNA): TGCGCCAGCAGCTTCCTAACCCAGGGGGCGGCTGGAAACACCATATATTTT. Translation: CASSFLTQGAAGNTIYF.

The chain combines TRBV27 with TRBJ2-3; no clear D gene. The CDR3 sequence is 13 residues long. Germline values: CDR1 MNHEY, CDR2 SMNVEV (reference sequence). V gave up 1 base and J gave up 4 bases, with 6 bases separating them. The CDR3 nucleotides read TGTGCCAGCAGTTTATATCTAGCAGATACGCAGTATTTT. Translating it yields CASSLYLADTQYF.

The chain is built from TRBV7-2 and TRBJ1-2; no reliable D call. Germline CDR1 and CDR2: SGHTA and FQGNSA. Trimming removed 3 bases at V and 2 bases at J, with 13 bases between. The CDR3 spans 15 residues. The CDR3 is CASSFGRGGNYGYTF. The CDR3 nucleotides are TGTGCCAGCAGCTTCGGCCGCGGCGGCAACTATGGCTACACCTTC.

Concerning this clone itself: Relative to the germline gene, one junction end is altered; a read error may explain this. The rearrangement uses TRBV7-8 and TRBJ1-2; D unresolved. This CDR3 comprises 13 residues. Germline loops: CDR1 SGHVS, CDR2 FQNEAQ. The CDR3 loop reads CASSQGRNYGYPF. CDR3 DNA sequence: TGTGCCAGCAGCCAAGGGAGGAACTATGGCTACCCCTTC.

This clone was observed a single time. The V gene is TRBV19, the J gene TRBJ1-1, with 7 bases lining up with TRBD1. Germline V gene data show CDR1 as LNHDA and CDR2 as SQIVND (reference sequence). V shed 5 bases, J shed 3 bases, and the junction held 6 bases outside the gene matches. The CDR3 runs to 14 residues. CDR3 coding DNA: TGTGCCAGTAGTTCCGGACAGGTCTACACTGAAGCTTTCTTT. Encoded protein: CASSSGQVYTEAFF.

The table lists this clone with a few counts. The chain joins TRBV5-4 to TRBJ1-1, with D perhaps matching TRBD1 (6 bases). The CDR3 sequence is 13 residues long. V lost 5 bases and J lost 1, with 9 bases in between. The germline gives CDR1 SGHNT, CDR2 YYREEE (reference sequence). DNA of the CDR3: TGTGCCAGCAGGGAACAGGGGAACACTGAAGCTTTCTTT. This codes for CASREQGNTEAFF.

This chain links TRBV7-2 with TRBJ1-6, with D possibly being TRBD1 (5 bases). Germline V gives CDR1 SGHTA, CDR2 FQGNSA. The length of the CDR3 is 17 residues. With 4 bases removed from V and 3 bases from J, the gap between germline ends came to 16 bases. DNA for the CDR3: TGTGCCAGCAGCTCTCCGAGCGGGGGAAGCTATAATTCACCCCTCCACTTT. It encodes CASSSPSGGSYNSPLHF.

This chain connects TRBV7-9 to TRBJ2-3, with TRBD2 matching 7 bases. This CDR3 spans 17 amino acids. Germline V CDR1 and CDR2: SEHNR, FQNEAQ (reference sequence). The V and J ends lost 0 bases and 1 base, in that order; junction bases with no gene match: 7. This CDR3 reads CASSLAWSLAGTDTQYF. In DNA form, the CDR3 reads TGTGCCAGCAGCTTAGCGTGGTCGCTAGCGGGCACAGATACGCAGTATTTT.

The rearrangement links TRBV18 to TRBJ2-1, with TRBD1 as a possible D gene (6 bases). Germline assignment: CDR1 KGHSH and CDR2 LQKENI. The CDR3 loop spans 14 amino acids. Trimming shortened V by 3 bases and J by 6 bases, and 12 bases separated the two germline ends. CDR3 DNA: TGTGCCAGCTCACCGCTTACGGACAGCAATGAGCAGTTCTTC. Translated, it gives CASSPLTDSNEQFF.

The chain links TRBV9 to TRBJ1-3; a weak D match, TRBD1 (6 bases). This CDR3 contains 17 residues. From germline, CDR1 is SGDLS and CDR2 YYNGEE. V lost 3 bases to trimming and J lost 1 base, with 17 bases between them. The CDR3 loop reads CASSGPLSTGSGNTIYF. In DNA form, the CDR3 reads TGTGCCAGCAGCGGCCCCCTATCGACAGGTTCTGGAAACACCATATATTTT.